The clone carrying this TCR beta chain was detected many times. Antigen unknown. Looked up from germline, CDR1 is SNHLY and CDR2 is FYNNEI. V gave up 10 bases and J gave up 0 bases, with 14 bases separating them. The CDR3 contains 14 residues. The data derive from a study of EBV T-cell therapy then PD-1 blockade in nasopharyngeal carcinoma. Treatment noted: AdE1-LMPpoly-expanded autologous EBV-specific T-cell therapy followed by anti-PD-1 nivolumab. Using immunoSEQ multiplex PCR, the repertoire was profiled, and TCRdb retains in-frame clones only, with some absent. The table shows fewer than 25,000 clones, with about 80% occurring only once.

The chain couples TRBV2 to TRBJ2-3; maybe TRBD2 (6 bases). The receptor comes from a man aged 35 to 55 with nasopharyngeal carcinoma. Sequencing was performed on CD8+ T cells from blood, taken at approximately day 62 from a patient whose treatment included autologous EBV-specific T cells and nivolumab. The CDR3 reads CATRGRGSTDTQYF. The CDR3 DNA reads TGTGCCACAAGAGGGCGGGGAAGCACAGATACGCAGTATTTT.